This entry concerns a single TCR beta chain. The entry originates in a study of tumor-infiltrating lymphocytes in primary liver carcinoma. Co-extracted RNA and DNA came from roughly 20-30 mg of unsorted bulk tissue. TCR beta cDNA was made from 400 to 500 ng total RNA with a constant-region primer. TCR beta libraries came from three nested multiplex PCR rounds using slightly modified ARM-PCR. PCR rounds one and two used TRBV1-TRBV30 forward primers with a C-beta reverse primer for approximately 10 cycles each. Each CDR3 protein gets one entry after TCRdb re-called the multiplex PCR reads with MiXCR. Of 90,000 to 150,000 distinct CDR3 sequences in the sample, 55% to 75% were seen once. Germline trimming cut 5 bases from V and 4 bases from J; bases unmatched to any gene: 7. The CDR3 is 14 residues long. Germline CDR1 reads SGHAT; CDR2 reads FQNNGV.

This TCR derives from a woman in her fifties or sixties with primary liver carcinoma and hepatitis B virus infection. This sequence joins TRBV11-2 and TRBJ2-7, with TRBD2 matching over 8 bases. Sequencing was done on a sample of liver tumor tissue from sampling region 1. Subset here: tumor region T1, superior pole. The CDR3 coding sequence is TGTGCCAGCAGCCCGGGGGGGGGAGAATACGAGCAGTACTTC. Its protein product is CASSPGGGEYEQYF.